The 11 T cell receptor beta chains given below trace back to one sample, sequenced in a study of T cell changes during pregnancy in multiple sclerosis. This table comes from immunoSEQ multiplex PCR, and its TCRdb copy is limited to in-frame clones, with some not included. The sample has 50,000 to 70,000 clones, 85% to 95% seen once; the top ten hold 0.65% to 0.9%. Sample: peripheral blood, taken in the first trimester of pregnancy. The receptors stem from a female donor with multiple sclerosis, enrolled in a pregnancy study.

Notes on this clone: Sequence at one end of the junction differs from germline and may be a read error. The chain links TRBV7-7 to TRBJ2-5; D is possibly TRBD2 (6 bases). The V gene's germline CDR1 is SSHAT and CDR2 FNYEAQ (reference sequence). The CDR3 contains 15 residues. The CDR3, as DNA: TGTGCTAGCAGTCCCTTCGGGGGAGTAGGAGAGACCCAGTACTTC. Translation gives CASSPFGGVGETQYF.

The gene calls are TRBV7-9 and TRBJ2-7; the match to TRBD1 covers 9 bases. The CDR3 runs to 15 residues. With 4 bases clipped from V and 3 bases from J, the junction kept 7 bases outside the gene matches. CDR1 and CDR2 (germline): SEHNR, FQNEAQ (reference sequence). This CDR3 is CASSSPGTGSYEQYF. CDR3 sequence (DNA): TGTGCCAGCAGCTCGCCCGGGACAGGGAGCTACGAGCAGTACTTC.

This sequence joins TRBV30 and TRBJ1-3; a possible D gene is TRBD1 (5 bases). V lost 2 bases to trimming and J lost 0 bases, with 8 bases between them. This CDR3 spans 14 amino acids. Germline CDR1 reads GTSNPN; CDR2 reads SVGIG (reference sequence). As DNA, the CDR3 is TGTGCCTGGAGTCGGGGGGACTCTGGAAACACCATATATTTT. It translates to CAWSRGDSGNTIYF.

This chain connects TRBV29-1 to TRBJ1-1, with TRBD1 identical over 10 bases. CDR3 length equals 17 residues. Germline lookup yields CDR1 SQVTM and CDR2 ANQGSEA. V dropped 7 bases and J dropped 4; count of bases not matched to a gene: 18. Here the CDR3 DNA reads TGCAGCGCGGGGGGAGGGACAGGGGATAATTGGGGCACTGAAGCTTTCTTT. Its translation: CSAGGGTGDNWGTEAFF.

The V and J genes are TRBV30 and TRBJ1-1; TRBD1 aligns across 7 bases. Per germline, CDR1 GTSNPN and CDR2 SVGIG (reference sequence). CDR3 length: 15 residues. Trimming cost V 4 bases and J 0 bases; bases outside gene matches: 8. The CDR3 protein is CAWNRGDRVNTEAFF. CDR3 bases: TGTGCCTGGAATAGAGGCGACAGGGTGAACACTGAAGCTTTCTTT.

This clone was counted a few times. The DNA for the CDR3 is TGTGCCAGCAGTGGCCAGGGCTATAATTCACCCCTCCACTTT. Residues: CASSGQGYNSPLHF. The chain recombines TRBV25-1 with TRBJ1-6; D is possibly TRBD1 (5 bases). Germline assignment: CDR1 MGHDK and CDR2 SYGVNS. The CDR3 is 14 amino acids. Trimming shortened V by 4 bases and J by 3 bases, and 7 bases separated the two germline ends.

This clone was picked up one time. V and J are TRBV2 and TRBJ1-6; the match to TRBD1 covers 7 bases. CDR1 is SNHLY, CDR2 FYNNEI, per germline. The CDR3 has 15 amino acids. J was trimmed by 7 bases and V by 4 bases; bases with no gene match: 7. As DNA, the CDR3 is TGTGCCAGCAGTGCGTTAGGACAGGCAAATTCACCCCTCCACTTT. It translates to CASSALGQANSPLHF.

The genes are TRBV5-6 and TRBJ1-1; D gene uncertain. This CDR3 has 12 residues. The ends were cut back, 1 base at V and 10 bases at J, with 11 bases in the middle. CDR1 and CDR2 from the germline V gene are SGHDT and YYEEEE. The CDR3 loop reads CASSLFRLGAFF. The CDR3 DNA reads TGTGCCAGCAGCTTGTTCAGGTTAGGAGCTTTCTTT.

The rearrangement uses TRBV7-3 and TRBJ2-7; 9 bases match TRBD2. CDR3 size: 18 residues. The germline V gene has CDR1 SGHTA and CDR2 FQGTGA. The V gene end was trimmed by 2 bases and the J gene end by 5 bases; junction bases not matched to a gene: 16. CDR3 loop: CASSLSPPGRGGLHEQYF. CDR3 bases: TGTGCCAGCAGCTTATCCCCACCGGGGCGGGGGGGCCTCCACGAGCAGTACTTC.

V usage is TRBV5-5 and J usage is TRBJ1-1; perhaps TRBD1 as D (5 bases). Trimming shortened V by 1 base and J by 5 bases, and 18 bases separated the two germline ends. From germline, CDR1 is SGHKS and CDR2 YYEKEE (reference sequence). This CDR3 has 16 amino acids. Written as DNA, the CDR3 is TGTGCCAGCAGCTTGCGGCGCGGCAGGGAGGGTACTGAAGCTTTCTTT. Its protein product is CASSLRRGREGTEAFF.

This rearrangement joins TRBV15 to TRBJ1-1; D uncertain. This CDR3 has 14 residues. V was pared by 0 bases and J by 2 bases, with 7 bases between. Germline V gives CDR1 LNHNV, CDR2 YYDKDF (reference sequence). In DNA form, the CDR3 reads TGTGCCACCAGCAGAGATCTCGTAAACACTGAAGCTTTCTTT. It specifies CATSRDLVNTEAFF.